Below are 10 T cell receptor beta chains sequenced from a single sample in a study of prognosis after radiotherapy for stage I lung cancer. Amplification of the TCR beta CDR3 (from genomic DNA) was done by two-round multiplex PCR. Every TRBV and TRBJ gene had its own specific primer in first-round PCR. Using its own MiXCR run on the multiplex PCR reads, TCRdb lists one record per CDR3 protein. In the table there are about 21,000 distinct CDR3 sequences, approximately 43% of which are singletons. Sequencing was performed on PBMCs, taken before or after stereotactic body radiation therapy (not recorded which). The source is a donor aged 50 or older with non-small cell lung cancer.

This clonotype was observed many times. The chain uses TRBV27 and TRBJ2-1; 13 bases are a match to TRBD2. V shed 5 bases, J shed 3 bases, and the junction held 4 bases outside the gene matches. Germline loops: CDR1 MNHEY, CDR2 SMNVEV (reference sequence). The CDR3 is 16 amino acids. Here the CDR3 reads CASSGLAGANYNEQFF. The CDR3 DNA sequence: TGTGCCAGCAGTGGACTAGCGGGAGCTAACTACAATGAGCAGTTCTTC.

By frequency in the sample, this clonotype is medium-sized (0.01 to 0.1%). The CDR3 DNA reads as TGTGCCAGCAGCTTAGGACAGGCGTCCTCTGGAAACACCATATATTTT. Translating gives CASSLGQASSGNTIYF. The chain uses TRBV7-2 and TRBJ1-3, with D perhaps TRBD1 (6 bases). The germline V gene encodes CDR1 SGHTA and CDR2 FQGNSA. Trimming stripped 1 base from V and 0 bases from J, with 10 bases between. This CDR3 has 16 amino acids.

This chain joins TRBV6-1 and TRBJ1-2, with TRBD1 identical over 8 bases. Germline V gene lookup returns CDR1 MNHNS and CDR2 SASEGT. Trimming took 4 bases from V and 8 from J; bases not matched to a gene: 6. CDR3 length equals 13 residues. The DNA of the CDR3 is TGTGCCAGCAGTGCCCAGGGGGCTGAGGGCTACACCTTC. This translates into CASSAQGAEGYTF.

The CDR3 protein is CASSRRDMDNSPLHF. The CDR3 region has the DNA TGTGCCAGCAGTAGACGGGACATGGATAATTCACCCCTCCACTTT. The genes are TRBV28 and TRBJ1-6, with D possibly matching TRBD1 (6 bases). Germline lookup yields CDR1 MDHEN and CDR2 SYDVKM. The CDR3 loop spans 15 amino acids. The V end was cut by 5 bases, the J end by 5 bases, with 13 bases between.

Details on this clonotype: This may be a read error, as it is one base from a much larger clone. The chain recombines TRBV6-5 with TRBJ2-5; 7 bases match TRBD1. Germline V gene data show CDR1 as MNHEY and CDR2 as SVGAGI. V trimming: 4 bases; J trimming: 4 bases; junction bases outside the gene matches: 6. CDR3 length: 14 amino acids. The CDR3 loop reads CASSLQGYVETQYF. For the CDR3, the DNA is TGTGCCAGCAGTTTACAGGGGTATGTAGAGACCCAGTACTTC.

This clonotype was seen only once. CDR3 residues: CASSFSGRPYEQYF. The CDR3 nucleotides read TGTGCCAGCAGTTTTAGCGGGAGGCCCTACGAGCAGTACTTC. V is TRBV28 and J is TRBJ2-7, with 10 nucleotides matching TRBD2. V gave up 3 bases and J gave up 2 bases; unmatched junction bases: 1. This CDR3 is 14 amino acids long. CDR1 is MDHEN and CDR2 is SYDVKM in the germline V gene.

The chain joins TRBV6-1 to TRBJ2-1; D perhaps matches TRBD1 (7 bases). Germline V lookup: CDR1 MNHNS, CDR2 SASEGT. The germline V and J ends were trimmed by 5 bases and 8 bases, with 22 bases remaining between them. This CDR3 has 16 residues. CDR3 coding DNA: TGTGCCAGCAGTCTGGGGGGAGACAGGGTGCTCTATGAGCAGTTCTTC. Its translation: CASSLGGDRVLYEQFF.

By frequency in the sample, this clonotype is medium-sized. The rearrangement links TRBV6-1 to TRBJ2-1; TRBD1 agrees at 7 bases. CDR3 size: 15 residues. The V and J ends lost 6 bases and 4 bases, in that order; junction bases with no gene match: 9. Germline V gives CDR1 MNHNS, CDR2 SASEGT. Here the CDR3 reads CASSPGKGAYNEQFF. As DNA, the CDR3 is TGTGCCAGCAGCCCGGGGAAGGGGGCATACAATGAGCAGTTCTTC.

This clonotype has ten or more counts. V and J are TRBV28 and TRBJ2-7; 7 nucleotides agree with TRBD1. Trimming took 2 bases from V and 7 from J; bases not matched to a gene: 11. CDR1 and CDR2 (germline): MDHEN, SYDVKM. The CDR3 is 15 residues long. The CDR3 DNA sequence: TGTGCCAGCAGTTTACCCGGGACAGCGGAGAGGGAGCAGTACTTC. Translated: CASSLPGTAEREQYF.

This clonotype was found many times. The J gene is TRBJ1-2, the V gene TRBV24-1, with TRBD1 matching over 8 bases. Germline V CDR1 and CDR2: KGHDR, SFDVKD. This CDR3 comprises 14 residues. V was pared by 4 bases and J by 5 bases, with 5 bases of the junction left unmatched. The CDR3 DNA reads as TGTGCCACCAGTGAAACCGGGACAGGATATGGCTACACCTTC. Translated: CATSETGTGYGYTF.